This note documents a single TCR beta chain sequence. Its antigen is as yet unknown. The PCR made use of 60 Vbeta and 13 Jbeta primers. The method was immunoSEQ multiplex PCR; TCRdb's version includes in-frame clones alone and lacks a portion of them. This sample carries some 140,000 clones, roughly 74% of them seen once, and the ten largest clones take approximately 2.8%. The CDR3 extends over 14 amino acids. Between the trimmed V and J ends, which lost 3 bases and 7 bases, there was a span of 12 bases. Germline V lookup: CDR1 MDHEN, CDR2 SYDVKM. This specimen comes from a study of cytomegalovirus exposure and HLA in healthy donors. Study-wide points: It was 150 to 200 TCR beta chains that were listed as cytomegalovirus-associated. The authors considered a cluster of highly shared sequence variants likely to be a sequencing artifact. Later analysis revealed greater clonal expansion in HLA-associated TCR beta chains than in equally common others. TCR sequences were mostly rare, though some public TCRs occurred in many donors.

The sequence was collected from a young man in good health and CMV-seronegative. Sequenced material: PBMCs. The chain joins TRBV28 to TRBJ1-4, with D possibly matching TRBD1 (5 bases). As DNA, the CDR3 is TGTGCCAGCAGTTTTACAGGTGTGATTGAAAAACTGTTTTTT. It encodes CASSFTGVIEKLFF.